This T cell receptor beta chain was sequenced in a study of radiotherapy plus CTLA-4 blockade in lung cancer. The CDR3 spans 20 residues. Germline CDR1 SGHTA, CDR2 FQGTGA. V dropped 4 bases and J dropped 0 bases, with 25 bases sitting between them. Only in-frame clones appear in the TCRdb table, and some are missing; sequencing was by immunoSEQ multiplex PCR. This repertoire shows around 59,000 clones, 72% found once; its top ten account for around 8%. This clonotype was obtained from a human donor with non-small cell lung cancer whose response to radiotherapy plus ipilimumab could not be evaluated. The material sequenced was peripheral blood, taken from a patient treated with radiotherapy plus ipilimumab. This chain joins TRBV7-3 and TRBJ2-4, with D possibly being TRBD1 (6 bases). The CDR3, as DNA: TGTGCCAGCAGCTCCCTTTACCCTCCCAGGGGTAGTATAGCCAAAAACATTCAGTACTTC. Amino acid sequence: CASSSLYPPRGSIAKNIQYF.